This T cell receptor beta chain was observed in a study of spatial heterogeneity in lung cancer. TCRdb ran MiXCR on the 5' RACE reads and lists one entry per CDR3 protein. The sample has under 10,000 distinct CDR3 sequences, about 4% seen once. From germline, CDR1 is MDHEN and CDR2 SYDVKM. The V segment lost 10 bases and the J segment 0 bases; nucleotides outside the gene matches: 4. The CDR3 length is 15 residues. In its sample, this clonotype was seen many times. The library was built for alpha chains, so this beta chain is an off-target read and its size means little. Time point of the sample: blood taken at disease recurrence. Tumor, nontumor lung or frozen PBMC supplied whole RNA that was sequenced unsorted.

Sequenced material: PBMCs, taken at recurrence. The receptor's source is a female donor with early-stage non-small cell lung cancer. The chain combines TRBV28 with TRBJ2-6; 9 nucleotides line up with TRBD1. This chain's CDR3 is CATQGAGSGANVLTF. In DNA form, the CDR3 reads TGTGCCACACAGGGGGCGGGCTCTGGGGCCAACGTCCTGACTTTC.